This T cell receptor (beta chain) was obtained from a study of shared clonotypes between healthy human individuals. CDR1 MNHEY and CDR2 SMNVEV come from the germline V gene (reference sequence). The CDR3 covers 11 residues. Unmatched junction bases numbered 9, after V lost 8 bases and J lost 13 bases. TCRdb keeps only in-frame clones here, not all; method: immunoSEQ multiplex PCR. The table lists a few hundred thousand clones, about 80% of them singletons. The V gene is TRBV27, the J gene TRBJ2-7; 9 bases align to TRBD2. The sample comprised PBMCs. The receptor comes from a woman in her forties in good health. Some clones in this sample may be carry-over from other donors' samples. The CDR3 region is CASYRGGRVYF. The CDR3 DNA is TGTGCCAGCTACAGGGGCGGGAGGGTTTACTTC.